The 3 T cell receptor beta chains listed next were all sequenced from one sample in a study of human T cells and chemical hapten exposure. Using its own MiXCR run on the RACE reads, TCRdb lists one record per CDR3 protein. The repertoire consists of 50,000 to 65,000 distinct CDR3 sequences, with 11% occurring once and the leading ten covering roughly 4%. Described time point: pre-sensitization, week 0. The treatment was: therapeutic diphenylcyclopropenone sensitization with weekly scalp DPC. Sequenced here: whole blood, sampled in connection with sensitization to the hapten diphenylcyclopropenone (DPC). Receptors were obtained from a woman in her thirties or forties with alopecia areata. Some clones in this sample may be carry-over from other donors' samples.

The table lists this clonotype with many counts. The V and J genes are TRBV10-3 and TRBJ2-1, with D tentatively TRBD2 (6 bases). Trimming pared 2 bases from V and 5 bases from J, leaving 10 bases between. CDR1 is ENHRY and CDR2 is SYGVKD in the germline V gene. There are 14 residues in the CDR3. DNA of the CDR3: TGTGCCATCAGTGAGAGCGGGCCTAACAATGAGCAGTTCTTC. Protein: CAISESGPNNEQFF.

This clonotype appeared many times. The rearrangement joins TRBV7-9 to TRBJ2-5; D is uncertain. Germline CDR1 and CDR2: SEHNR and FQNEAQ (reference sequence). The CDR3 consists of 14 residues. Trimming pared 0 bases from V and 1 base from J, leaving 6 bases between. CDR3 region: CASSLAGSQETQYF. The CDR3 DNA reads TGTGCCAGCAGCTTAGCGGGAAGCCAAGAGACCCAGTACTTC.

This clonotype has only a few counts. The chain carries TRBV12-3 or TRBV12-4 and TRBJ1-5; D is unclear. Trimming shortened V by 6 bases and J by 0 bases, and 9 bases separated the two germline ends. This CDR3 has 14 amino acids. The chain's CDR3 is CASSALGSNQPQHF. The CDR3 DNA follows: TGTGCCAGCAGCGCACTAGGTAGCAATCAGCCCCAGCATTTT.